The source of this T cell receptor beta chain is a study of blood T cell repertoires in COVID-19. The germline gives CDR1 SGHVS, CDR2 FQNEAQ. V dropped 1 base and J dropped 3; count of bases not matched to a gene: 5. The CDR3 spans 16 residues. In the source study's methods: Estimated nucleated cell counts came from reference gene primer amplification. Clones were sequenced by immunoSEQ multiplex PCR, and TCRdb holds only the in-frame ones, with some missing. V, J and clone size reflect that table, while D and trimming were determined from the DNA. The sample records roughly 40,000 clones, roughly four fifths being singletons.

Sequenced sample: peripheral blood. This TCR derives from a human donor in a cohort sampled during active COVID-19. The chain carries TRBV7-8 and TRBJ2-1; 8 nucleotides agree with TRBD2. In DNA form, the CDR3 reads TGTGCCAGCAGCTTAGTGGTAGCGGGACTCTACAATGAGCAGTTCTTC. Encoded protein: CASSLVVAGLYNEQFF.